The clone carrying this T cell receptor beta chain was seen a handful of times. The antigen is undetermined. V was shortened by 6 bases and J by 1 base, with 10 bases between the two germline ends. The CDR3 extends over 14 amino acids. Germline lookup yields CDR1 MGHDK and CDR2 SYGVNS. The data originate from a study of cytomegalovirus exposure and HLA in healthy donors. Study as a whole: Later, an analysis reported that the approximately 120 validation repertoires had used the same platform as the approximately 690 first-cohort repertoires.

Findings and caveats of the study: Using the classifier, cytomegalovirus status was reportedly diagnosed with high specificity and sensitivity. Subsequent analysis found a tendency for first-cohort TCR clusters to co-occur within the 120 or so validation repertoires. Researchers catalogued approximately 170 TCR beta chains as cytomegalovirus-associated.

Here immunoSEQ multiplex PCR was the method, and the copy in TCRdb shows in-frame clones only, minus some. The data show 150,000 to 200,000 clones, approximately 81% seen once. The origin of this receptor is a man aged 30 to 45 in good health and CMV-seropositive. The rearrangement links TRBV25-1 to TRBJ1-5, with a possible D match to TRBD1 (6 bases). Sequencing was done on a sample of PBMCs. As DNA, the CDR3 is TGTGCCAGCAGCGCTGACAGGAGCAATCAGCCCCAGCATTTT. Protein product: CASSADRSNQPQHF.